A single sample is the source of the 27 T cell receptor beta chains below, sequenced in a study of early T cells in non-severe SARS-CoV-2 infection. Using its own MiXCR run on the 5' RACE reads, TCRdb lists one record per CDR3 protein. The sample has tens of thousands of distinct CDR3 sequences, over 9% seen once. Sample: whole blood. These receptors originate from an adult who was a healthcare worker with PCR-confirmed SARS-CoV-2 infection or an uninfected control (not recorded which).

This clonotype was counted ten times or more. This chain links TRBV20-1 with TRBJ2-1; TRBD1 is a possible D gene (5 bases). This CDR3 contains 16 residues. The germline CDR1 and CDR2 sequences are DFQATT and SNEGSKA (reference sequence). V was clipped by 2 bases and J by 5 bases, with 19 bases between them. CDR3 DNA: TGCAGTGCTAGAAGTGGGCGCCAGGGTCTTAACAATGAGCAGTTCTTC. Amino acid sequence: CSARSGRQGLNNEQFF.

As regards this clonotype: Being one base from a much bigger clone, this may be a read error. The chain recombines TRBV12-3 or TRBV12-4 with TRBJ1-2, with D possibly matching TRBD1 (5 bases). The CDR3 has 12 amino acids. CDR3 protein: CDSSLQGEGYTF. Here the CDR3 DNA reads TGTGACAGCAGTTTGCAGGGAGAGGGCTACACCTTC.

This clonotype was counted many times. The chain employs TRBV19 and TRBJ2-7, with 7 bases lining up with TRBD1. Germline trimming cut 5 bases from V and 2 bases from J; bases unmatched to any gene: 6. The germline CDR1 and CDR2 sequences are LNHDA and SQIVND (reference sequence). The CDR3 has 14 amino acids. In DNA form, the CDR3 reads TGTGCCAGTAGTGGGAACACAGGGGCCTACGAGCAGTACTTC. Residues: CASSGNTGAYEQYF.

This clonotype was picked up many times. The rearrangement links TRBV2 to TRBJ2-3; no clear D gene. There are 14 residues in the CDR3. V gave up 7 bases and J gave up 6 bases, with 17 bases separating them. The germline gives CDR1 SNHLY, CDR2 FYNNEI. Here the CDR3 DNA reads TGTGCCAGCATACGAAGTCGCCCGGACGATACGCAGTATTTT. Residues: CASIRSRPDDTQYF.

This clonotype was detected ten times or more. V usage is TRBV7-6 and J usage is TRBJ2-1; maybe TRBD2 (5 bases). This CDR3 region has 16 residues. Trimming stripped 5 bases from V and 5 bases from J, with 19 bases between. CDR1 and CDR2 from the germline V gene are SGHVS and FNYEAQ. The CDR3 DNA reads TGTGCCAGCAGCCCAGAGACGGCCGGGAACAACAATGAGCAGTTCTTC. Translated, it gives CASSPETAGNNNEQFF.

This clonotype was seen at least ten times. The chain combines TRBV29-1 with TRBJ1-1; unclear D gene. The CDR3 spans 13 residues. With 4 bases removed from V and 5 bases from J, the gap between germline ends came to 14 bases. Germline CDR1 reads SQVTM; CDR2 reads ANQGSEA. CDR3 region: CSVVTDQWTEAFF. For the CDR3, the DNA is TGCAGCGTTGTCACCGATCAGTGGACTGAAGCTTTCTTT. Using reference TRBV29-1 and TRBJ1-1 for the parts outside the CDR3, the full variable domain is SAVISQKPSRDICQRGTSLTIQCQVDSQVTMMFWYRQQPGQSLTLIATANQGSEATYESGFVIDKFPISRPNLTFSTLTVSNMSPEDSSIYLCSVVTDQWTEAFFGQGTRLTVV.

Many counts were recorded for this clonotype. This CDR3 is CASTEGEKLFF. CDR3 nucleotides: TGTGCCAGTACGGAGGGTGAAAAACTGTTTTTT. The V call is TRBV19, the J call TRBJ1-4; D gene unclear. Trimming took off 7 bases at V and 7 bases at J, with 7 bases between the two ends. CDR3 length: 11 amino acids. CDR1 is LNHDA, CDR2 SQIVND, per germline (reference sequence).

In its sample, this clonotype was seen many times. CDR3 coding DNA: TGTGCCAGCAGCCCGGGACCGCACGAGCAGTACTTC. Its translation is CASSPGPHEQYF. This chain links TRBV3-1 with TRBJ2-7; D tentatively fits TRBD1 or TRBD2 (5 bases each). V lost 4 bases to trimming and J lost 5 bases, with 9 bases between them. Germline V gene sequence: CDR1 LGHDT, CDR2 YNNKEL (reference sequence). This CDR3 has 12 residues.

This clonotype has a handful of counts. The V and J genes are TRBV9 and TRBJ2-5; tentative D call: TRBD1 (7 bases). CDR3 length: 16 residues. V was cut by 0 bases and J by 5 bases, with 17 bases left in between. Germline V gene data show CDR1 as SGDLS and CDR2 as YYNGEE. CDR3 sequence (DNA): TGTGCCAGCAGCGTAGGAGGCAGGGGGGCCGGTGAGACCCAGTACTTC. Its protein product is CASSVGGRGAGETQYF.

The chain uses TRBV20-1 and TRBJ2-1; 8 positions match TRBD1. The CDR3 contains 14 residues. CDR1 and CDR2 (germline): DFQATT, SNEGSKA (reference sequence). The ends lost 5 bases at V and 0 bases at J; junction bases unmatched: 3. This CDR3 reads CSADGTGSYNEQFF. The CDR3 DNA reads as TGCAGTGCTGACGGGACAGGCTCCTACAATGAGCAGTTCTTC.

This clonotype was observed many times. The chain links TRBV19 to TRBJ1-2; D not certain. Germline CDR1 and CDR2: LNHDA and SQIVND (reference sequence). This CDR3 has 15 residues. The V end was cut by 0 bases, the J end by 2 bases, with 10 bases between. CDR3 bases: TGTGCCAGTAGTATAGATCAGGACCGGAACTATGGCTACACCTTC. Translation gives CASSIDQDRNYGYTF. The full variable domain, with the rest looked up from reference TRBV19 and TRBJ1-2, is DGGITQSPKYLFRKEGQNVTLSCEQNLNHDAMYWYRQDPGQGLRLIYYSQIVNDFQKGDIAEGYSVSREKKESFPLTVTSAQKNPTAFYLCASSIDQDRNYGYTFGSGTRLTVV.

This clonotype appeared many times. This chain joins TRBV5-1 and TRBJ2-1; D is unresolved. V dropped 0 bases and J dropped 12 bases, with 16 bases sitting between them. This CDR3 has 14 amino acids. In germline, CDR1 is SGHRS, CDR2 YFSETQ. CDR3 in DNA: TGCGCCAGCAGCTTGGCGATGTCTATGGATCGGCAGTTCTTC. It is translated as CASSLAMSMDRQFF.

The sample holds many counts of this clonotype. This chain links TRBV20-1 with TRBJ2-3, with TRBD1 as a possible D gene (7 bases). V was trimmed by 7 bases and J by 2 bases, leaving 10 bases between them. CDR1 DFQATT and CDR2 SNEGSKA come from the germline V gene (reference sequence). The CDR3 extends over 12 amino acids. The CDR3 coding sequence is TGCAGTGTCAGGGGGGACACAGATACGCAGTATTTT. Residues: CSVRGDTDTQYF.

This clonotype qualifies as medium-sized. The J gene is TRBJ2-1, the V gene TRBV11-2; 10 nucleotides agree with TRBD2. J was trimmed by 7 bases and V by 4 bases; bases with no gene match: 10. The CDR3 is 16 residues long. Germline CDR1 is SGHAT and CDR2 is FQNNGV. The CDR3 nucleotides read TGTGCCAGCAGCTACCCCCTCAGCGGGGGGGGAAATGAGCAGTTCTTC. Translated: CASSYPLSGGGNEQFF.

This clonotype has only a few counts. The rearrangement uses TRBV7-2 and TRBJ2-7; maybe TRBD1 (5 bases). CDR1 is SGHTA, CDR2 FQGNSA, per germline. The CDR3 totals 13 residues. V dropped 5 bases and J dropped 3 bases, with 11 bases sitting between them. CDR3 sequence (DNA): TGTGCCAGCAGCACAGACAGATACTACGAGCAGTACTTC. It specifies CASSTDRYYEQYF.

This clonotype appeared many times. The genes are TRBV12-3 or TRBV12-4 and TRBJ1-1; D perhaps matches TRBD1 (5 bases). V was cut by 6 bases and J by 1 base, with 9 bases left in between. The CDR3 extends over 13 amino acids. CDR3 protein: CASRLQENTEAFF. The CDR3 DNA reads TGTGCCAGCAGACTACAGGAGAACACTGAAGCTTTCTTT.

Comments on this clonotype: One base away lies a much larger clone, so this may be a sequencing read error. The gene calls are TRBV29-1 and TRBJ2-3; D is uncertain. The end of the DNA aligns better with TRBJ1-5, so the J call may be wrong. This CDR3 has 12 residues. CDR1 and CDR2 from the germline V gene are SQVTM and ANQGSEA. DNA for the CDR3: TGCAGCGTTGAAGTCAACACAGATACGCAGCATTTT. This encodes CSVEVNTDTQHF.

This clonotype turned up a few times. CDR3 in amino acids: CSVVGQGRYEQYF. CDR3 sequence (DNA): TGCAGCGTTGTAGGTCAGGGCCGCTACGAGCAGTACTTC. V is TRBV29-1 and J is TRBJ2-7; a possible D gene is TRBD1 (5 bases). Looked up from germline, CDR1 is SQVTM and CDR2 is ANQGSEA. V was trimmed by 4 bases and J by 3 bases, leaving 13 bases between them. CDR3 size: 13 residues.

In its sample, this clonotype was seen many times. The chain's CDR3 is CASSISGGAYEQYF. The DNA for the CDR3 is TGTGCCAGTAGTATCAGCGGGGGGGCCTACGAGCAGTACTTC. This chain joins TRBV19 and TRBJ2-7; 10 bases are shared with TRBD2. After removal of 3 bases from V and 2 bases from J, the junction contained 1 base not matched to a gene. Germline CDR1 is LNHDA and CDR2 is SQIVND (reference sequence). The CDR3 length is 14 residues. The entire variable domain, with the rest obtained from reference TRBV19 and TRBJ2-7, is as follows: DGGITQSPKYLFRKEGQNVTLSCEQNLNHDAMYWYRQDPGQGLRLIYYSQIVNDFQKGDIAEGYSVSREKKESFPLTVTSAQKNPTAFYLCASSISGGAYEQYFGPGTRLTVT.

This clonotype has at least ten counts. The rearrangement links TRBV12-5 to TRBJ2-4; D may be TRBD1 or TRBD2 (5 bases each). With 3 bases removed from V and 5 bases from J, the gap between germline ends came to 14 bases. Looked up from germline, CDR1 is LGHNT and CDR2 is FRNRAP. The CDR3 is 15 amino acids. The CDR3 reads CASGFRDPNQNIQYF. CDR3 coding DNA: TGTGCTAGTGGTTTCCGGGACCCTAATCAAAACATTCAGTACTTC.

The table lists this clonotype with many counts. The CDR3 DNA reads as TGCAGCGGAAGATCGGACCGACACAATGAGCAGTTCTTC. Translation gives CSGRSDRHNEQFF. The chain joins TRBV29-1 to TRBJ2-1; no clear D. The V end was cut by 7 bases, the J end by 5 bases, with 15 bases between. Germline V gives CDR1 SQVTM, CDR2 ANQGSEA. This CDR3 contains 13 residues.

This clonotype was seen many times. The chain recombines TRBV29-1 with TRBJ2-1; no clear D. V was cut by 4 bases and J by 7 bases, with 5 bases left in between. From germline, CDR1 is SQVTM and CDR2 ANQGSEA. The CDR3 covers 10 residues. The CDR3 region is CSVANNEQFF. CDR3 bases: TGCAGCGTTGCTAATAATGAGCAGTTCTTC.

This sequence joins TRBV7-3 and TRBJ2-5, with TRBD2 matching 10 bases. CDR1 and CDR2 from the germline V gene are SGHTA and FQGTGA. V was pared by 4 bases and J by 5 bases, with 4 bases of the junction left unmatched. The CDR3 is 14 residues long. The CDR3 region is CASSSAGGMETQYF. The CDR3 DNA is TGTGCCAGCAGCTCAGCGGGGGGGATGGAGACCCAGTACTTC. Full variable domain (outside the CDR3, taken from reference TRBV7-3 and TRBJ2-5): GAGVSQTPSNKVTEKGKYVELRCDPISGHTALYWYRQSLGQGPEFLIYFQGTGAADDSGLPNDRFFAVRPEGSVSTLKIQRTERGDSAVYLCASSSAGGMETQYFGPGTRLLVL.

The table lists this clonotype with a count of one. Given a much more abundant clone one base away, this may be a read error. V and J are TRBV7-2 and TRBJ2-2; possibly TRBD2 for D (5 bases). The length of the CDR3 is 15 residues. The germline V gene has CDR1 SGHTA and CDR2 FQGNSA. DNA of the CDR3: TGTGTCAGCAGCTTAGCGCGCAGCTTCCCCGGGGAGCTGTTTTTT. Its translation is CVSSLARSFPGELFF.

In its sample, this clonotype was seen a few times. V and J are TRBV27 and TRBJ2-1; 7 bases fit TRBD1. V dropped 7 bases and J dropped 3; count of bases not matched to a gene: 6. CDR1 and CDR2 from the germline V gene are MNHEY and SMNVEV (reference sequence). The CDR3 is 14 amino acids. CDR3 coding DNA: TGTGCCAGCACCCCGACAGGGAGCTACAATGAGCAGTTCTTC. This encodes CASTPTGSYNEQFF.

In its sample, this clonotype was seen many times. The chain links TRBV29-1 to TRBJ2-5; 7 bases agree with TRBD1. V shed 5 bases and J 1 base; nucleotides not matched to a gene: 7. Germline-derived CDR1 and CDR2 are SQVTM and ANQGSEA. The CDR3 spans 14 residues. The CDR3 sequence: CSVRAGGSQETQYF. CDR3 in DNA: TGCAGCGTTCGGGCAGGGGGTTCCCAAGAGACCCAGTACTTC. Full variable domain (rest looked up from reference TRBV29-1 and TRBJ2-5): SAVISQKPSRDICQRGTSLTIQCQVDSQVTMMFWYRQQPGQSLTLIATANQGSEATYESGFVIDKFPISRPNLTFSTLTVSNMSPEDSSIYLCSVRAGGSQETQYFGPGTRLLVL.

This clonotype was counted ten times or more. The chain is built from TRBV6-5 and TRBJ2-7; D is perhaps TRBD1 (6 bases). Trimming stripped 8 bases from V and 5 bases from J, with 13 bases between. The CDR3 sequence is 12 residues long. Germline V gene data show CDR1 as MNHEY and CDR2 as SVGAGI. The CDR3 loop is CASRQENDEQYF. DNA for the CDR3: TGTGCCAGCCGACAGGAAAATGACGAGCAGTACTTC.